The rows below give T cell receptor beta chains drawn from one sample of a study of cytotoxic CD8 clonotypes in ibrutinib-treated CLL. Sequencing was performed with immunoSEQ multiplex PCR; in TCRdb, only in-frame clones are kept and a portion is missing. The top ten hold roughly 7.7% of the sample, which has about 68,000 clones, around 82% seen once. Specimen: PBMCs, collected at disease progression, from a patient treated with ibrutinib. The receptors were sampled from a human donor with chronic lymphocytic leukemia. Both conserved end residues are part of each CDR3. The D gene is left open where the match is weak. Clone size is shown for a subset of rows, as once, few, many or a class of expanded clone.

J,V,size,D,DNA,CDR3
TRBJ2-5,TRBV30,.,TRBD2,TGTGCCTGGAGTATTAGCGGGTCAGAGACCCAGTACTTC,CAWSISGSETQYF
TRBJ1-4,TRBV5-6,once,TRBD1,TGTGCCAGCAGCTTGGGTGGACAGGCGTGGAATGAAAAACTGTTTTTT,CASSLGGQAWNEKLFF
TRBJ2-2,TRBV6-4,.,.,TGTGCCAGCAGTGCGGGGGTCTCCGGCGGCCCCGGGGAGCTGTTTTTT,CASSAGVSGGPGELFF
TRBJ1-6,TRBV5-1,.,.,TGCGCCAGCAGCTTACGAACAGGTGGGGCCCGCTATAATTCACCCCTCCACTTT,CASSLRTGGARYNSPLHF
TRBJ2-2,TRBV7-9,.,.,TGTGCCAGCCTAGAACAGGAGCTGTTTTTT,CASLEQELFF
TRBJ1-6,TRBV2,.,.,TGTGCCAGCATCCTCACCCGTGTATTCTCAGCCCTCCACTTT,CASILTRVFSALHF
TRBJ1-5,TRBV6-1,.,TRBD1,TGTGCCAGCAGACTACAGGGGGCTCGCAATCAGCCCCAGCATTTT,CASRLQGARNQPQHF
TRBJ1-5,TRBV6-1,few,.,TGTGCCAGCAGTCTTCAGGGGTCTCAGCCCCAGCATTTT,CASSLQGSQPQHF
TRBJ1-3,TRBV10-2,.,TRBD1,TGCGCCAGCAGTGAGTGGCGGACAGGGGATTACTCTGGAAACACCATATATTTT,CASSEWRTGDYSGNTIYF
TRBJ2-1,TRBV6-5,.,.,TGTGCCAGCCGGGGCGATTACAATGAGCAGTTCTTC,CASRGDYNEQFF
TRBJ2-1,TRBV5-1,once,TRBD1,TGCGCCAGCAGCCCTGGACAGGGTTCGAAGGGTGTCAATGAGCAGTTCTTC,CASSPGQGSKGVNEQFF
TRBJ1-2,TRBV4-2,.,.,TGTGCCAGCAGCCAAGTGGATGCTGGGCAGTCTAACTATGGCTACACCTTC,CASSQVDAGQSNYGYTF
TRBJ1-2,TRBV2,.,.,TGTGCCAGCAGAGGACCGCGAACAGTTGGCTACACCTTC,CASRGPRTVGYTF
TRBJ2-1,TRBV5-4,.,TRBD2,TGTGCCAGCAGCTCTCTAGCGGGGGACCGGAGTGAGCAGTTCTTC,CASSSLAGDRSEQFF
TRBJ2-7,TRBV5-1,few,.,TGCGCCAGCAGATTCGACAGACCCTACGAGCAGTACTTC,CASRFDRPYEQYF
TRBJ2-7,TRBV5-1,.,.,TGCGCCAGCAGCTTGGGGCTAGCCGGCGAGCAGTACTTC,CASSLGLAGEQYF
TRBJ1-4,TRBV7-9,few,TRBD1,TGTGCCAGCAGCTTAGGGGACAGGGAGCCGGAAAAACTGTTTTTT,CASSLGDREPEKLFF
TRBJ2-3,TRBV10-2,.,TRBD2,TGCGCCAGCAGTGTACTAGCGGGGGGGCTAGGCACAGATACGCAGTATTTT,CASSVLAGGLGTDTQYF
TRBJ1-1,TRBV6-5,few,.,TGTGCCAGCAGAAGGACTGAAGCTTTCTTT,CASRRTEAFF
TRBJ1-2,TRBV7-9,.,TRBD1,TGTGCCAGCAGCTGGGGACAGGGGGCGTATGGCTACACCTTC,CASSWGQGAYGYTF
TRBJ1-4,TRBV5-1,once,TRBD1,TGCGCCAGCAGCCGCCGGGCAGGGGGGTTTGAAAAACTGTTTTTT,CASSRRAGGFEKLFF
TRBJ2-2,TRBV5-1,few,.,TGCGCCAGCAGCGGTACCGGGACGCCGAACACCGGGGAGCTGTTTTTT,CASSGTGTPNTGELFF
TRBJ2-7,TRBV6-5,.,.,TGTGCCAGCAGTTACACCGCAGGTAGCTCCTACGAGCAGTACTTC,CASSYTAGSSYEQYF
TRBJ2-5,TRBV7-9,.,.,TGTGCCAGCAGCTCGGACATACAAGAGACCCAGTACTTC,CASSSDIQETQYF
TRBJ2-5,TRBV5-1,once,TRBD2,TGCGCCAGCAGATCTAGCGGGAGGGCCTTGGAGACCCAGTACTTC,CASRSSGRALETQYF
TRBJ1-5,TRBV30,.,.,TGTGCCTGGAGTGTAGGGGTTGGTAATCAGCCCCAGCATTTT,CAWSVGVGNQPQHF
TRBJ2-7,TRBV7-9,.,.,TGTGCCAGCAGCTCCCAGGGGCGTTACGAGCAGTACTTC,CASSSQGRYEQYF
TRBJ1-6,TRBV25-1,few,.,TGTGCCAGCAACTCCTATAATTCACCCCTCCACTTT,CASNSYNSPLHF
TRBJ1-1,TRBV11-2,.,TRBD1,TGTGCCAGCAGCCTCCAGGACAGGGGCGCCGCTGAAGCTTTCTTT,CASSLQDRGAAEAFF
TRBJ2-3,TRBV7-9,.,TRBD2,TGTGCCAGCAGCCCGGGACTACCCACAGATACGCAGTATTTT,CASSPGLPTDTQYF
TRBJ2-7,TRBV28,.,.,TGTGCCAGCATTCCAGGGGTAGAGGCCTACGAGCAGTACTTC,CASIPGVEAYEQYF
TRBJ1-2,TRBV5-6,.,.,TGTGCCAGCAGCTTGGACCAGGTGGTCTATGGCTACACCTTC,CASSLDQVVYGYTF
TRBJ1-4,TRBV6-1,.,.,TGTGCCAGCAGTGAAGTTCATTCAACTAATGAAAAACTGTTTTTT,CASSEVHSTNEKLFF
TRBJ1-1,TRBV7-8,few,.,TGTGCCAGCAGCTTTTTACCGGGTCTTCAAGGGGTGAACACTGAAGCTTTCTTT,CASSFLPGLQGVNTEAFF
TRBJ1-2,TRBV13,.,.,TGTGCCAGCAGCTTACGGGGACTTGGCTACACCTTC,CASSLRGLGYTF
TRBJ1-2,TRBV5-1,.,.,TGCGCCAGCAGCTTGACAGGAAACGGCTACACCTTC,CASSLTGNGYTF
TRBJ2-7,TRBV28,.,TRBD1,TGTGCCAGCAGTTTACCCGGACAGGGGCTCCTCTACGAGCAGTACTTC,CASSLPGQGLLYEQYF
TRBJ2-5,TRBV7-9,.,TRBD2,TGTGCCAGCAGCATTTATCTAGCGGGGAGAGAGACCCAGTACTTC,CASSIYLAGRETQYF
TRBJ1-1,TRBV15,.,.,TGTGCCACCAGCCTCAGTTTTCTGGGTGCAGGGCAGAACACTGAAGCTTTCTTT,CATSLSFLGAGQNTEAFF
TRBJ1-5,TRBV19,.,.,TGTGCCAGTCGTACTCTGACGGCCCTGCAGCCCCAGCATTTT,CASRTLTALQPQHF
TRBJ2-7,TRBV4-1,.,TRBD1,TGCGCCAGCAGCCCCTCGCAGGAACAGGGGGCGTACGAGCAGTACTTC,CASSPSQEQGAYEQYF
TRBJ2-2,TRBV6-1,.,TRBD1,TGTGCCAGCAGTAAGGGGGCGAGTGGGGAGCTGTTTTTT,CASSKGASGELFF
TRBJ2-7,TRBV6-1,few,TRBD1,TGTGCCAGCAGGCCAGGACAGGGCTACGAGCAGTACTTC,CASRPGQGYEQYF
TRBJ2-7,TRBV6-6,.,TRBD1,TGTGCCAGCAGTAACCCGGGACAGGGCCTAGGGCAGTACTTC,CASSNPGQGLGQYF
TRBJ2-1,TRBV5-1,.,.,TGCGCCAGCAGCATTACCTACAATGAGCAGTTCTTC,CASSITYNEQFF
TRBJ2-7,TRBV28,.,TRBD1,TGTGCCAGCAGTTTACGGGACAGCTCCTACGAGCAGTACTTC,CASSLRDSSYEQYF